The 6 T cell receptor beta chains presented below share a single source sample, sequenced in a study of T cell responses to AZD1222 COVID-19 vaccine. TCRdb keeps only in-frame clones here, not all; method: immunoSEQ multiplex PCR. Of roughly 130,000 clones in the sample, 85% to 95% were seen once. Sample: peripheral blood, taken on day 0 of AZD1222 vaccination. The source of these receptors is an adult in good health.

V gene TRBV18 combines with J gene TRBJ1-1; perhaps TRBD1 as D (6 bases). CDR3 length: 13 amino acids. CDR1 is KGHSH and CDR2 is LQKENI in the germline V gene. Trimming took off 5 bases at V and 6 bases at J, with 13 bases between the two ends. The CDR3 protein is CASSRTGNPEAFF. CDR3 bases: TGTGCCAGCTCAAGAACAGGGAATCCTGAAGCTTTCTTT.

The rearrangement joins TRBV5-8 to TRBJ2-1, with D perhaps matching TRBD1 or TRBD2 (5 bases each). This CDR3 has 11 residues. V dropped 4 bases and J dropped 12 bases, with 11 bases sitting between them. The germline V gene has CDR1 SGHTS and CDR2 YDEGEE. The CDR3 DNA is TGTGCCAGCAGCCCTCCGGGACCGCAGTTCTTC. Translating gives CASSPPGPQFF. The whole variable domain, filled in from reference TRBV5-8 and TRBJ2-1, reads EAGVTQSPTHLIKTRGQQATLRCSPISGHTSVYWYQQALGLGLQFLLWYDEGEERNRGNFPPRFSGRQFPNYSSELNVNALELEDSALYLCASSPPGPQFFGPGTRLTVL.

As DNA, the CDR3 is TGTGCCAGCAGTCAAGGTCCGGGAGGGCCCTACGAGCAGTACTTC. Its protein is CASSQGPGGPYEQYF. The rearrangement joins TRBV6-4 to TRBJ2-7; 8 bases align to TRBD2. V was clipped by 5 bases and J by 2 bases; unmatched bases: 8. Per germline, CDR1 MRHNA and CDR2 SNTAGT. The CDR3 is made up of 15 amino acids.

In this sample, this clone turned up a few times. The DNA of the CDR3 is TGTGCCAGCAGTGGGAACTACGAGCAGTACTTC. This gives the protein CASSGNYEQYF. The chain couples TRBV25-1 to TRBJ2-7; D call uncertain. Germline V gene data show CDR1 as MGHDK and CDR2 as SYGVNS. This CDR3 region has 11 residues. V gave up 4 bases and J gave up 3 bases, with 4 bases separating them.

V is TRBV28 and J is TRBJ2-7, with TRBD1 as a possible D gene (6 bases). V dropped 5 bases and J dropped 2 bases, with 10 bases sitting between them. Germline V gives CDR1 MDHEN, CDR2 SYDVKM. There are 13 residues in the CDR3. Here the CDR3 reads CASSTDRAYEQYF. CDR3 sequence (DNA): TGTGCCAGCAGTACGGACAGAGCCTACGAGCAGTACTTC.

The V and J genes are TRBV5-1 and TRBJ1-1; D may be TRBD1 (6 bases). Germline V gives CDR1 SGHRS, CDR2 YFSETQ. The CDR3 sequence is 15 residues long. Trimming stripped 1 base from V and 1 base from J, with 11 bases between. The CDR3 DNA sequence: TGCGCCAGCAGCTTGTATAGGGGGGCGAACACTGAAGCTTTCTTT. This sequence encodes CASSLYRGANTEAFF.